This passage covers 12 T cell receptor beta chains from one sample sequenced in a study of blood T cells in healthy people across ages. The authors ran a second PCR of roughly 6 to 12 cycles using a sample-barcoded 5' primer and a J-beta primer mix. TCRdb fed the 5' RACE reads into MiXCR, producing one record per CDR3 protein. Of over 600,000 distinct CDR3 sequences detected, around 45% appear once; the ten largest clones hold 15% to 20%. The specimen sequenced was blood. These receptor sequences come from a man aged 80 or over in good health.

This clonotype was seen only a few times. The rearrangement links TRBV30 to TRBJ2-5; D gene uncertain. The CDR3 is 12 residues long. Germline values: CDR1 GTSNPN, CDR2 SVGIG (reference sequence). The V gene lost 2 bases and the J gene lost 7 bases, with 11 bases spanning the gap. The DNA of the CDR3 is TGTGCCTGGAGTATTCTAGTTGGGACCCAGTACTTC. It yields the protein CAWSILVGTQYF.

This clonotype was detected only a few times. The chain recombines TRBV11-1 with TRBJ2-5; 7 bases agree with TRBD1. The CDR3 is made up of 16 amino acids. CDR1 is SGHAT and CDR2 is FQDESV in the germline V gene (reference sequence). The V and J ends lost 5 bases and 0 bases, in that order; junction bases with no gene match: 9. The CDR3, as DNA: TGTGCCAGCAGCCCCGGGACAGTCGGCTACCAAGAGACCCAGTACTTC. Translated, it gives CASSPGTVGYQETQYF.

This clonotype appeared a few times. The chain uses TRBV5-1 and TRBJ2-3, with 7 bases aligning to TRBD1. The V gene's germline CDR1 is SGHRS and CDR2 YFSETQ. The CDR3 has 15 residues. V gave up 3 bases and J gave up 2 bases; unmatched junction bases: 6. CDR3 bases: TGCGCCAGCAGCTCGACGACAGGGAACACAGATACGCAGTATTTT. Amino acid sequence: CASSSTTGNTDTQYF.

This clonotype was picked up one time. V and J are TRBV25-1 and TRBJ2-5, with unresolved D. CDR3 size: 15 residues. The V gene's germline CDR1 is MGHDK and CDR2 SYGVNS. V gave up 8 bases and J gave up 0 bases, with 16 bases separating them. The CDR3 loop reads CASSSARTYQETQYF. The CDR3 DNA reads TGTGCCAGCTCCTCCGCACGTACCTACCAAGAGACCCAGTACTTC. Variable domain in full (rest from reference TRBV25-1 and TRBJ2-5): EADIYQTPRYLVIGTGKKITLECSQTMGHDKMYWYQQDPGMELHLIHYSYGVNSTEKGDLSSESTVSRIRTEHFPLTLESARPSHTSQYLCASSSARTYQETQYFGPGTRLLVL.

The chain uses TRBV6-1 and TRBJ2-7; 12 nucleotides match TRBD2. The CDR3 runs to 15 residues. Germline V gene lookup returns CDR1 MNHNS and CDR2 SASEGT. With V trimmed by 8 bases and J by 3 bases, 8 bases remained unmatched. The CDR3 here is CASLQGTSGRYEQYF. DNA of the CDR3: TGTGCCAGCCTACAAGGGACTAGCGGGCGCTACGAGCAGTACTTC.

This clonotype was seen a few times. The genes are TRBV12-3 or TRBV12-4 and TRBJ2-3, with 13 bases fitting TRBD2. Trimming cost V 6 bases and J 0 bases; bases outside gene matches: 6. This CDR3 is 17 amino acids long. CDR3 DNA sequence: TGTGCCAGCAGCCTCGGACTAGCGGGAGCTAGCACAGATACGCAGTATTTT. Amino acid sequence: CASSLGLAGASTDTQYF.

The table lists this clonotype with a few counts. The chain recombines TRBV12-3 or TRBV12-4 with TRBJ2-1; D is perhaps TRBD2 (5 bases). The CDR3 length is 15 residues. V lost 7 bases to trimming and J lost 5 bases, with 18 bases between them. CDR3 in DNA: TGTGCCAGCACCCCGGCCGGGGATATCGACAATGAGCAGTTCTTC. Its translation is CASTPAGDIDNEQFF.

This clonotype came up many times. The rearrangement links TRBV12-3 or TRBV12-4 to TRBJ2-5; possible D gene TRBD2, 6 bases. Trimming took 6 bases from V and 3 from J, leaving 11 bases between them. This CDR3 has 13 residues. CDR3 region: CASRGGLKETQYF. CDR3 sequence (DNA): TGTGCCAGCAGGGGGGGTTTAAAAGAGACCCAGTACTTC.

This clonotype showed up just a few times. The chain has TRBV12-3 or TRBV12-4 and TRBJ2-7; perhaps TRBD1 as D (5 bases). The CDR3 sequence is 14 residues long. The V and J ends lost 6 bases and 0 bases respectively, with 12 bases between them. In DNA, the CDR3 is TGTGCCAGCAGGAGAGCAGGGAACTCCTACGAGCAGTACTTC. Amino acid sequence: CASRRAGNSYEQYF.

On this clonotype: Germline and junction disagree at one end, which may indicate a read error. CDR3 coding DNA: TGTGCCAGCAGTAACGCAGAGAGCTCCTCCGAGCAGTACTTC. Its protein is CASSNAESSSEQYF. The J gene is TRBJ2-5, the V gene TRBV25-1; no clear D. The end of the DNA fits TRBJ2-7 better, so the J call may be wrong. Germline-derived CDR1 and CDR2 are MGHDK and SYGVNS. This CDR3 comprises 14 residues.

This clonotype has a handful of counts. The chain combines TRBV7-2 with TRBJ2-3; the D gene is possibly TRBD2 (6 bases). The germline V gene has CDR1 SGHTA and CDR2 FQGNSA. V was cut by 0 bases and J by 0 bases, with 13 bases left in between. The CDR3 is 17 amino acids. CDR3 region: CASSLALSGLSTDTQYF. The DNA of the CDR3 is TGTGCCAGCAGCTTAGCCCTAAGCGGGCTTAGCACAGATACGCAGTATTTT.

This clonotype was detected many times. CDR3 residues: CSVEVTNSYEQYF. The CDR3 DNA follows: TGCAGCGTTGAAGTCACGAACTCCTACGAGCAGTACTTC. The gene calls are TRBV29-1 and TRBJ2-7, with D hard to call. The V gene lost 1 base and the J gene lost 0 bases, with 7 bases spanning the gap. This CDR3 spans 13 amino acids. Germline CDR1 reads SQVTM; CDR2 reads ANQGSEA.